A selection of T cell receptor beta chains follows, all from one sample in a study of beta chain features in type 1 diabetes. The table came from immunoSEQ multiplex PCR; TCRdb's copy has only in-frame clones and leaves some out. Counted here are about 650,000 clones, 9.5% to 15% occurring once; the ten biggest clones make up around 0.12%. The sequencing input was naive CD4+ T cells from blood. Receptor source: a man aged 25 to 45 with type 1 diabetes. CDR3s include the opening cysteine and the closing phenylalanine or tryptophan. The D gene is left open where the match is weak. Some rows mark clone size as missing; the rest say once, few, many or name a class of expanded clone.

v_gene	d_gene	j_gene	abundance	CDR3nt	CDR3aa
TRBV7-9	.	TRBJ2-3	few	TGTGCCAGCAGCATACGGGCCGATCCCGATACGCAGTATTTT	CASSIRADPDTQYF
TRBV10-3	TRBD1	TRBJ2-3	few	TGTGCCATCAGTGAGAAGGGGGCCCTTACCTACACAGATACGCAGTATTTT	CAISEKGALTYTDTQYF
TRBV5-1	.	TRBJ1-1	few	TGCGCCAGCAGCTTGCTTGCAGCGAACACTGAAGCTTTCTTT	CASSLLAANTEAFF
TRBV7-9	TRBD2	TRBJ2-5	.	TGTGCCAGCAGCGCATGGACTAGCGGGGGGTTGGAGACCCAGTACTTC	CASSAWTSGGLETQYF
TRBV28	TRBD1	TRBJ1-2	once	TGTGCCAGCAATGGAGGACAGGGCTATGGCTACACCTTC	CASNGGQGYGYTF
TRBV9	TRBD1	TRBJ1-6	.	TGTGCCAGCAGCGTAGCACAGGGGTTTGGGAATTCACCCCTCCACTTT	CASSVAQGFGNSPLHF
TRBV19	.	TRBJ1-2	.	TGTGCCAGTAGTCCCCAGGGAACAGGGAGCGGCTACACCTTC	CASSPQGTGSGYTF
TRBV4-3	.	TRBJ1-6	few	TGCGCCAGCAGCCAAGATACTTATCGGGGACCGATGAATTCACCCCTCCACTTT	CASSQDTYRGPMNSPLHF
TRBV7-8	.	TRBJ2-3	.	TGTGCCAGCACCACGGCCGGTACTAGCACAGATACGCAGTATTTT	CASTTAGTSTDTQYF
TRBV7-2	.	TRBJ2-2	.	TGTGCCAGCAGCCTACACGGAACAGGCAACACCGGGGAGCTGTTTTTT	CASSLHGTGNTGELFF
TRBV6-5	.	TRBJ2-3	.	TGTGCCAGCAGTTCCAGTCTAGATACGCAGTATTTT	CASSSSLDTQYF
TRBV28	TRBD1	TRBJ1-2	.	TGTGCCAGCAGTTTTGGACAGGACCGAAACTATGGCTACACCTTC	CASSFGQDRNYGYTF
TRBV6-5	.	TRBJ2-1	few	TGTGCCAGCAGTTCATTCCTCAAAGGCCACAATGAGCAGTTCTTC	CASSSFLKGHNEQFF
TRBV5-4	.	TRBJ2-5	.	TGTGCCAGCAGCCGCCTCGGGACGTACCAAGAGACCCAGTACTTC	CASSRLGTYQETQYF
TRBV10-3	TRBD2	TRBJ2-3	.	TGTGCCATTACTAGCGGCGCTAGCACAGATACGCAGTATTTT	CAITSGASTDTQYF
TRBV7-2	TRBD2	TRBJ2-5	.	TGTGCCAGCAGCTTAGATGGGGGGGAGAAGACCCAGTACTTC	CASSLDGGEKTQYF
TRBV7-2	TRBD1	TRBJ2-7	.	TGTGCCAGCAGCTTAGCGACGCGGCAGGGGGCTACCTACGAGCAGTACTTC	CASSLATRQGATYEQYF
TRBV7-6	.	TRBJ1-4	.	TGTGCCAGCAGCTCCGACAGTGCAACTAATGAAAAACTGTTTTTT	CASSSDSATNEKLFF
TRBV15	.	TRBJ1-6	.	TGTGCCACCAGCAGAGATGGGCAGGTTCAGAGTTCACCCCTCCACTTT	CATSRDGQVQSSPLHF
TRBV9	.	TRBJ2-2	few	TGTGCCAGCAGCCACCCCTCCAGGGAGCTGTTTTTT	CASSHPSRELFF
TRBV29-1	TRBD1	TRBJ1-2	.	TGCAGCGTTGAGACAGGGGGAGGCTATGGCTACACCTTC	CSVETGGGYGYTF
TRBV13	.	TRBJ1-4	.	TGTGCCAGCAGCTCGGTAGCCACAAATGAAAAACTGTTTTTT	CASSSVATNEKLFF
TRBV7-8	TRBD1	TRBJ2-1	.	TGTGCCAGCAGCTTGACAGGGGGAGATTACAATGAGCAGTTCTTC	CASSLTGGDYNEQFF
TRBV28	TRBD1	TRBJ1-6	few	TGTGCCCTAGGGGGCTCTAATTCACCCCTCCACTTT	CALGGSNSPLHF
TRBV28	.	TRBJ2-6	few	TGTGCCAGCAGTTTGAACGCACTGTCTGGGGCCAACGTCCTGACTTTC	CASSLNALSGANVLTF
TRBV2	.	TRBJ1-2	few	TGTGCCAGCAGTGAAACTTATGGCTACACCTTC	CASSETYGYTF
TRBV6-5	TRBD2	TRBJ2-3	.	TGTGCCAGCAGGCCACTAGCGGGGGGCACAGATACGCAGTATTTT	CASRPLAGGTDTQYF
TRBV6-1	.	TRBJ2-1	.	TGTGCCAGCAGTGGTTCTTTGGGGAATGAGCAGTTCTTC	CASSGSLGNEQFF
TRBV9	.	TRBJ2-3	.	TGTGCCAGCAGCCCCCAGGGTCCGGGTGGCACAGATACGCAGTATTTT	CASSPQGPGGTDTQYF
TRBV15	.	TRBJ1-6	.	TGTGCCACCAGCACGGCAGGGGTCCCTCTCCACTTT	CATSTAGVPLHF
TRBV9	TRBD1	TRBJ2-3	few	TGTGCCAGCAGCGTATCGATTACCGGGACAGCCACAGATACGCAGTATTTT	CASSVSITGTATDTQYF
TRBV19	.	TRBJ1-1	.	TGTGCCAGTAGTACAGACAGGTTGAACACTGAAGCTTTCTTT	CASSTDRLNTEAFF
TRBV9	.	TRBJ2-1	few	TGTGCCAGCAGCGTTACGGACCTCCGTGCCAATGAGCAGTTCTTC	CASSVTDLRANEQFF
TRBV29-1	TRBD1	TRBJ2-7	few	TGCAGCGTTCGGGACAGGGACGCCTACGAGCAGTACTTC	CSVRDRDAYEQYF
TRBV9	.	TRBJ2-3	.	TGTGCCAGCAGCGTAGACAGAAGGGTTTCTTACACAGATACGCAGTATTTT	CASSVDRRVSYTDTQYF